These T cell receptor beta chains were read from a single sample in a study of blood T cells in healthy people across ages. TCRdb reprocessed the 5' RACE reads with MiXCR, giving one entry per CDR3 protein. In the table there are nearly 1 million distinct CDR3 sequences, roughly half of which are singletons. The material sequenced was blood. Receptors originate from a woman aged 55-69 years in good health. Both conserved end residues are part of each CDR3. The order of the fields is J gene, V gene, clone size, D gene, CDR3 protein, CDR3 DNA. The D gene is left open where the match is weak. Clone sizes are given selectively: once, few, many, or a class where the clone is expanded.

>TRBJ1-2|TRBV7-2|.|TRBD1
CASSLASGTGGGGYTF
TGTGCCAGCAGCTTAGCGTCCGGGACAGGGGGTGGTGGCTACACCTTC
>TRBJ1-3|TRBV12-3/TRBV12-4|.|.
CASSRGESSGNTIYF
TGTGCCAGCAGTCGCGGAGAGAGCTCTGGAAACACCATATATTTT
>TRBJ2-3|TRBV7-2|.|TRBD2
CASSPHNSGRGDTQYF
TGTGCCAGCAGCCCCCATAACAGCGGGAGGGGCGATACGCAGTATTTT
>TRBJ2-1|TRBV18|.|.
CASSRDQSNEQFF
TGTGCCAGCTCACGGGACCAGTCAAATGAGCAGTTCTTC
>TRBJ2-5|TRBV5-1|few|.
CASSLRGGTVQETQYF
TGCGCCAGCAGCTTGAGGGGTGGCACAGTCCAAGAGACCCAGTACTTC
>TRBJ1-1|TRBV7-2|once|.
CASARGVNTEAFF
TGTGCCAGCGCTCGCGGGGTGAACACTGAAGCTTTCTTT
>TRBJ2-1|TRBV6-6|.|.
CASSYFPTGNEQFF
TGTGCCAGCAGTTACTTCCCGACTGGCAATGAGCAGTTCTTC
>TRBJ2-7|TRBV12-3/TRBV12-4|.|TRBD1
CASSPPPRTGNYEQYF
TGTGCCAGCAGTCCTCCACCGAGGACAGGGAATTACGAGCAGTACTTC
>TRBJ2-7|TRBV20-1|.|.
CSAKAAGGAGISYEQYF
TGCAGTGCCAAGGCTGCGGGCGGGGCAGGGATCTCCTACGAGCAGTACTTC
>TRBJ2-7|TRBV20-1|few|.
CSAKAIYEQYF
TGCAGTGCTAAGGCCATCTACGAGCAGTACTTC
>TRBJ1-6|TRBV4-1|.|.
CASSPVGLVNSPLHF
TGCGCCAGCAGCCCCGTCGGATTGGTGAATTCACCCCTCCACTTT
>TRBJ2-6|TRBV4-2|.|.
CASSQDTYSGANVLTF
TGTGCCAGCAGCCAGGACACATATTCCGGGGCCAACGTCCTGACTTTC
>TRBJ2-1|TRBV5-1|.|TRBD2
CASSGTGGRASAGNEQFF
TGCGCCAGCAGCGGTACTGGCGGGAGGGCCTCTGCGGGGAATGAGCAGTTCTTC
>TRBJ2-7|TRBV11-1|.|TRBD2
CASSSNDRGSVRRREAYEQYF
TGTGCCAGCAGCTCGAACGATAGGGGGTCGGTGAGGCGGCGGGAGGCCTACGAGCAGTACTTC
>TRBJ1-5|TRBV28|few|.
CASRQGVRQPQHF
TGTGCCAGCAGACAGGGTGTGCGGCAGCCCCAGCATTTT
>TRBJ1-4|TRBV28|.|.
CASSWLEKLFF
TGTGCCAGCAGCTGGCTTGAAAAACTGTTTTTT
>TRBJ2-1|TRBV3-1|.|TRBD2
CASSQTSGRVNNEQFF
TGTGCCAGCAGCCAAACTAGCGGGAGGGTCAACAATGAGCAGTTCTTC
>TRBJ2-3|TRBV6-5|few|.
CASSRAGSSTDTQYF
TGTGCCAGCAGTAGAGCGGGTTCTAGTACAGATACGCAGTATTTT
>TRBJ2-2|TRBV5-1|.|.
CASTQTTGELFF
TGCGCCAGCACCCAGACCACCGGGGAGCTGTTTTTT
>TRBJ2-5|TRBV21-1|.|.
CASSKARYHLETQYF
TGTGCCAGCAGCAAAGCCCGTTACCATCTGGAGACCCAGTACTTC